This T cell receptor beta chain was identified during a study of response to subunit inactivated influenza vaccine. Findings and limits, study-wide: A suggestion made by the authors is that each seasonal influenza vaccination recruits few new T cells.

One entry per CDR3 protein results from TCRdb running MiXCR on the RT-PCR reads. This repertoire shows roughly 500,000 distinct CDR3 sequences, more than 15% found once; its top ten account for approximately 3%. From germline, CDR1 is DFQATT and CDR2 SNEGSKA (reference sequence). The CDR3 loop spans 11 amino acids. V was cut by 5 bases and J by 7 bases, with 11 bases left in between. Many counts were recorded for this clonotype. Its antigen is unidentified. This specimen was CD4+ T cells sorted from PBMCs, taken 23 to 25 months after vaccination. The sequence derives from a man aged 50-75 years who received an inactivated influenza vaccine. The chain employs TRBV20-1 and TRBJ2-5; possibly TRBD1 for D (5 bases). As DNA, the CDR3 is TGCAGTGCTCCGATCGACAGGACCCAGTACTTC. It is translated as CSAPIDRTQYF.